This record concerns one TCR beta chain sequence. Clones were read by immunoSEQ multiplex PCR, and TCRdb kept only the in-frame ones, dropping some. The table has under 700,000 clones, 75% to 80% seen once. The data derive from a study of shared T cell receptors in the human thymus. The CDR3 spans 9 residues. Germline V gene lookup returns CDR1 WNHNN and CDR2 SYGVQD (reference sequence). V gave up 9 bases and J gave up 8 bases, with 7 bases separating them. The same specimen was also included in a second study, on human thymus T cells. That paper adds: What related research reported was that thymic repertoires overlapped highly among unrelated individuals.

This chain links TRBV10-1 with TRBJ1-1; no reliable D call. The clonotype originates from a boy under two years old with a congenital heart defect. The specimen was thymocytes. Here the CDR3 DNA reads TGCGCCAGTACTGCCGAAGCTTTCTTT. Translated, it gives CASTAEAFF.